This TCR beta chain was sequenced during a study of a mutant IDH1 vaccine in newly diagnosed glioma. On the study more broadly: Patients were pretreated with radiotherapy, temozolomide, or both, mostly both.

The data were produced by immunoSEQ multiplex PCR, yet TCRdb's version contains in-frame clones alone and is incomplete. Of under 65,000 clones in the sample, about 83% were seen once. Findings and limits, study-wide: Across multiple MHC alleles, around 92% of patients had vaccine-induced responses.

V lost 3 bases to trimming and J lost 4 bases; unmatched junction nucleotides: 12. The CDR3 loop spans 17 amino acids. Germline CDR1 reads MGHRA; CDR2 reads YSYEKL. This clone was observed a handful of times. The antigen remains undetermined. Time point denoted: baseline, week 1 (first vaccination visit). The treatment here: pre-vaccination baseline after standard-of-care therapy. The chain employs TRBV4-1 and TRBJ1-2, with 9 bases that match TRBD1. The TCR originated in a woman between 40 and 50 years old with glioma. This specimen was PBMCs, taken from a glioma patient treated with radiotherapy, temozolomide or both. CDR3 nucleotide sequence: TGCGCCAGCAGCCACCGCCCTCTCGGACAGGGGAGCTATGGCTACACCTTC. As protein: CASSHRPLGQGSYGYTF.